These T cell receptor beta chains were read from a single sample in a study of blood T cell repertoires in COVID-19. Only in-frame clones appear in the TCRdb table, and some are missing; sequencing was by immunoSEQ multiplex PCR. The table lists 140,000 to 150,000 clones, about 87% of them singletons. Specimen: peripheral blood. All receptors come from a woman aged 45-65 years with acute or convalescent COVID-19. CDR3s include the opening cysteine and the closing phenylalanine or tryptophan. D genes are given only for firm matches. Rows may omit the clone size; those that give it use once, few, many or a size class.

v_gene,d_gene,abundance,j_gene,CDR3aa,CDR3nt
TRBV9,-,few,TRBJ2-6,CASSAYPGDGANVLTF,TGTGCCAGCAGCGCCTACCCAGGGGACGGGGCCAACGTCCTGACTTTC
TRBV28,TRBD1,-,TRBJ2-7,CASTPGQSYEQYF,TGTGCCAGCACCCCGGGACAGAGCTACGAGCAGTACTTC
TRBV10-3,-,-,TRBJ1-1,CAISSVTAGTEAFF,TGTGCCATCAGTTCAGTCACGGCGGGCACTGAAGCTTTCTTT
TRBV4-2,TRBD1,-,TRBJ1-2,CASSQEGQGRYGYTF,TGTGCCAGCAGCCAAGAGGGACAGGGAAGATATGGCTACACCTTC
TRBV7-9,-,-,TRBJ2-5,CASSARGGNQETQYF,TGTGCCAGCAGCGCTCGCGGGGGCAACCAAGAGACCCAGTACTTC
TRBV7-9,-,once,TRBJ1-1,CASSLGRITAMNTEAFF,TGTGCCAGCAGCTTAGGTCGGATTACAGCCATGAACACTGAAGCTTTCTTT
TRBV4-2,TRBD1,-,TRBJ2-5,CASSQGTGGPGETQYF,TGTGCCAGCAGCCAAGGGACAGGGGGCCCGGGGGAGACCCAGTACTTC
TRBV6-5,-,-,TRBJ1-5,CASGGNSNQPQHF,TGTGCCAGTGGAGGGAATAGCAATCAGCCCCAGCATTTT
TRBV5-1,TRBD2,-,TRBJ2-5,CASSLPSGGETQYF,TGCGCCAGCAGCTTGCCTAGCGGGGGGGAGACCCAGTACTTC
TRBV28,-,-,TRBJ2-4,CASSLSKNIQYF,TGTGCCAGCAGTTTGAGCAAAAACATTCAGTACTTC
TRBV2,TRBD1,once,TRBJ1-4,CASRGQGFGNEKLFF,TGTGCCAGCAGGGGACAGGGTTTTGGAAATGAAAAACTGTTTTTT
TRBV27,-,-,TRBJ2-3,CATRMSGAGTDTQYF,TGTGCCACCCGTATGTCGGGAGCGGGCACAGATACGCAGTATTTT
TRBV5-5,-,-,TRBJ2-3,CASSLAVAASTDTQYF,TGTGCCAGCAGTTTGGCGGTAGCGGCTAGCACAGATACGCAGTATTTT
TRBV2,TRBD1,few,TRBJ1-3,CASILGGTGNTIYF,TGTGCCAGCATTTTAGGGGGCACAGGAAACACCATATATTTT
TRBV3-1/TRBV3-2,-,-,TRBJ2-7,CASSQDLIQGFSYEQYF,TGTGCCAGCAGCCAAGACCTTATACAGGGTTTCTCCTACGAGCAGTACTTC
TRBV27,-,-,TRBJ2-1,CASSLGGLSSYNEQFF,TGTGCCAGCAGTTTAGGGGGCCTCAGCTCCTACAATGAGCAGTTCTTC
TRBV9,-,-,TRBJ1-1,CASNRQDLNTEAFF,TGTGCCAGCAACCGACAGGACTTGAACACTGAAGCTTTCTTT
TRBV12-5,TRBD2,-,TRBJ2-3,CASGRGLADTDTQYF,TGTGCTAGTGGCCGCGGACTAGCGGACACAGATACGCAGTATTTT
TRBV7-8,TRBD1,-,TRBJ2-7,CASTETGGQGISHEQYF,TGTGCCAGCACCGAGACCGGGGGACAGGGTATATCCCACGAGCAGTACTTC
TRBV9,TRBD1,-,TRBJ2-7,CASSLRQGAGYEQYF,TGTGCCAGCAGCTTGAGACAGGGGGCAGGGTACGAGCAGTACTTC
TRBV5-4,-,-,TRBJ2-5,CASSFQGLETQYF,TGTGCCAGCAGCTTTCAGGGGTTGGAGACCCAGTACTTC
TRBV19,TRBD1,-,TRBJ1-4,CASSAPGQSNEKLFF,TGTGCCAGTAGTGCTCCGGGACAGAGTAATGAAAAACTGTTTTTT
TRBV18,-,-,TRBJ1-6,CASSSRDTAFNSPLHF,TGTGCCAGCTCATCCCGGGACACAGCATTTAATTCACCCCTCCACTTT
TRBV5-8,TRBD2,-,TRBJ2-3,CASSSGLAGTDTQYF,TGTGCCAGCAGCTCAGGACTAGCGGGGACAGATACGCAGTATTTT
TRBV3-1/TRBV3-2,-,-,TRBJ2-1,CASSRGAVGSSYNEQFF,TGTGCCAGCAGCCGCGGAGCCGTTGGCAGCTCCTACAATGAGCAGTTCTTC
TRBV9,TRBD1,-,TRBJ2-1,CASSLYGTGGFNEQFF,TGTGCCAGCAGCCTCTACGGGACAGGGGGCTTCAATGAGCAGTTCTTC
TRBV29-1,TRBD1,-,TRBJ1-3,CSALGDRVGSGNTIYF,TGCAGCGCTTTGGGGGACAGGGTCGGCTCTGGAAACACCATATATTTT
TRBV4-2,-,once,TRBJ1-6,CASSQGEGAISPLHF,TGTGCCAGCAGCCAAGGGGAAGGGGCCATCTCACCCCTCCACTTT